Presented here are 29 T cell receptor beta chains from one specimen sequenced in a study of blood T cell repertoires in COVID-19. Sequenced by immunoSEQ multiplex PCR; TCRdb stores in-frame clones only, minus some. In the table there are about 260,000 clones, approximately 79% of which are singletons. The sequenced material came from PBMCs or T cells enriched from blood (not recorded which). Receptor source: a young man with acute COVID-19.

The V gene is TRBV7-9, the J gene TRBJ1-1; 9 bases map to TRBD1. The CDR3 is 12 residues long. The trim removed 1 base at V and 10 bases at J, leaving 1 base unmatched. Per germline, CDR1 SEHNR and CDR2 FQNEAQ (reference sequence). CDR3 amino acids: CASSLEGQGAFF. CDR3 nucleotide sequence: TGTGCCAGCAGCTTAGAGGGACAGGGAGCTTTCTTT.

This clone is a singleton in its sample. The J gene is TRBJ1-1, the V gene TRBV18, with a weak D call TRBD1 (5 bases). V lost 3 bases and J lost 0, with 11 bases in between. The CDR3 sequence is 15 residues long. Per the germline V gene, CDR1 is KGHSH and CDR2 is LQKENI. As DNA, the CDR3 is TGTGCCAGCTCACCGAATCGACAGATGAACACTGAAGCTTTCTTT. Encoded protein: CASSPNRQMNTEAFF.

This sequence joins TRBV5-5 and TRBJ1-3, with TRBD1 matching over 8 bases. The CDR3 is 14 amino acids. The ends lost 3 bases at V and 2 bases at J; junction bases unmatched: 1. Germline loops: CDR1 SGHKS, CDR2 YYEKEE (reference sequence). The CDR3 nucleotides are TGTGCCAGCAGCTCGACAGGGGCTGGAAACACCATATATTTT. It translates to CASSSTGAGNTIYF.

The sample holds one count of this clone. The CDR3 DNA reads TGTGCCAGCTCATTCCGGACAGGGACGAACACTGAAGCTTTCTTT. It is translated as CASSFRTGTNTEAFF. The rearrangement links TRBV18 to TRBJ1-1, with 8 bases matching TRBD1. The trim removed 5 bases at V and 1 base at J, leaving 6 bases unmatched. Germline-derived CDR1 and CDR2 are KGHSH and LQKENI. The CDR3 sequence is 15 residues long.

The gene calls are TRBV6-6 and TRBJ2-7; 9 positions agree with TRBD1. CDR1 and CDR2 from the germline V gene are MNHNY and SVGAGI (reference sequence). The CDR3 is 19 amino acids. V was clipped by 5 bases and J by 6 bases; unmatched bases: 23. The CDR3 loop reads CASSPNQHTWGQGLGEQYV. As DNA, the CDR3 is TGTGCCAGCAGTCCCAACCAGCATACATGGGGACAGGGATTGGGCGAGCAGTACGTC.

The chain carries TRBV25-1 and TRBJ1-4; TRBD1 matches at 7 bases. Germline V gives CDR1 MGHDK, CDR2 SYGVNS. There are 15 residues in the CDR3. V trimming: 3 bases; J trimming: 6 bases; junction bases outside the gene matches: 7. The CDR3 DNA is TGTGCCAGCAGTGATATGGGGACAGACCATGAAAAACTGTTTTTT. Translating it yields CASSDMGTDHEKLFF.

CDR3 sequence: CATSGGTGVGTEAFF. The CDR3 DNA is TGTGCCACCAGTGGCGGGACAGGGGTAGGCACTGAAGCTTTCTTT. V usage is TRBV24-1 and J usage is TRBJ1-1; 10 bases are shared with TRBD1. There are 15 residues in the CDR3. CDR1 and CDR2 from the germline V gene are KGHDR and SFDVKD. Trimming at V came to 5 bases and at J to 4 bases, leaving 6 bases not matched to a gene.

The V call is TRBV10-1, the J call TRBJ2-1, with TRBD2 identical over 11 bases. Trimming took 3 bases from V and 7 from J; bases not matched to a gene: 11. The CDR3 totals 17 residues. Germline CDR1 WNHNN, CDR2 SYGVQD (reference sequence). The DNA of the CDR3 is TGCGCCAGCAGTGACTCCTTAGCGGGGGGGCCGGGAAATGAGCAGTTCTTC. This translates into CASSDSLAGGPGNEQFF.

This rearrangement joins TRBV3-1 (or the pseudogene TRBV3-2) to TRBJ2-5; TRBD1 matches 10 bases. The CDR3 covers 17 residues. The ends lost 0 bases at V and 5 bases at J; junction bases unmatched: 9. CDR1 and CDR2 from the germline V gene are LGHDT and YNNKEL (reference sequence). CDR3 sequence: CASSQDLRQGAWETQYF. In nucleotides, the CDR3 is TGTGCCAGCAGCCAAGATTTGAGACAGGGGGCCTGGGAGACCCAGTACTTC.

This rearrangement joins TRBV4-1 to TRBJ1-6, with 7 bases aligning to TRBD1. There are 14 residues in the CDR3. V lost 5 bases and J lost 10; bases outside the gene matches: 8. Germline V gives CDR1 MGHRA, CDR2 YSYEKL. CDR3 in amino acids: CASSSRQGLSPLHF. The CDR3 DNA is TGCGCCAGCAGCAGCCGACAGGGTCTGTCACCCCTCCACTTT.

This clone was observed once. The V and J genes are TRBV18 and TRBJ1-1, with 7 nucleotides matching TRBD1. The germline V gene has CDR1 KGHSH and CDR2 LQKENI. The V segment lost 5 bases and the J segment 0 bases; nucleotides outside the gene matches: 3. The CDR3 runs to 14 residues. The CDR3 loop reads CASSAGQMNTEAFF. The CDR3 DNA reads as TGTGCCAGCTCAGCGGGACAGATGAACACTGAAGCTTTCTTT.

The gene calls are TRBV27 and TRBJ2-3; 8 bases match TRBD2. CDR1 and CDR2 from the germline V gene are MNHEY and SMNVEV (reference sequence). The CDR3 loop spans 16 amino acids. The V gene end was trimmed by 1 base and the J gene end by 0 bases; junction bases not matched to a gene: 3. DNA for the CDR3: TGTGCCAGCAGTTTATGGCGGGGGGTCAGCACAGATACGCAGTATTTT. Encoded protein: CASSLWRGVSTDTQYF.

This clone has at least ten counts. The chain has TRBV29-1 and TRBJ1-5; 7 bases fit TRBD1. Losses at the gene ends were 5 bases for V and 1 base for J; bases not matched to a gene: 2. The germline V gene encodes CDR1 SQVTM and CDR2 ANQGSEA. There are 13 residues in the CDR3. The CDR3 coding sequence is TGCAGCGTTATACAGGGGAGCAATCAGCCCCAGCATTTT. Its protein product is CSVIQGSNQPQHF.

This chain joins TRBV2 and TRBJ1-4; D not certain. Germline lookup yields CDR1 SNHLY and CDR2 FYNNEI. The CDR3 is 15 residues long. V gave up 2 bases and J gave up 1 base, with 8 bases separating them. The CDR3 nucleotides read TGTGCCAGCAGTGAAAAGGCAGGAACTAATGAAAAACTGTTTTTT. Translating it yields CASSEKAGTNEKLFF.

This sequence joins TRBV4-3 and TRBJ2-7; possibly TRBD1 for D (5 bases). The CDR3 is 11 amino acids. Germline CDR1 reads LGHNA; CDR2 reads YSLEER. V was trimmed by 0 bases and J by 13 bases, leaving 10 bases between them. CDR3 sequence (DNA): TGCGCCAGCAGCCAAGATGGGGCAACCTACGTC. Its translation: CASSQDGATYV.

The chain uses TRBV19 and TRBJ1-1; D is perhaps TRBD1 (6 bases). Germline CDR1 LNHDA, CDR2 SQIVND (reference sequence). V was trimmed by 10 bases and J by 1 base, leaving 19 bases between them. The CDR3 covers 15 residues. This CDR3 is CATDSRGHGNTEAFF. In DNA, the CDR3 is TGTGCCACCGATTCGCGGGGGCATGGGAACACTGAAGCTTTCTTT.

J is TRBJ2-7 and V is TRBV28, with 9 bases matching TRBD1. There are 14 residues in the CDR3. With 5 bases clipped from V and 7 bases from J, the junction kept 9 bases outside the gene matches. Germline V CDR1 and CDR2: MDHEN, SYDVKM. CDR3 loop: CASSVSGTGREQYV. CDR3 coding DNA: TGTGCCAGCAGTGTTTCCGGGACAGGGCGAGAGCAGTACGTC.

The rearrangement joins TRBV12-3 or TRBV12-4 to TRBJ1-2; TRBD1 is a possible D gene (5 bases). The ends were cut back, 5 bases at V and 8 bases at J, with 12 bases in the middle. The length of the CDR3 is 12 residues. CDR3 coding DNA: TGTGCCAGCAGTCGGGCGGGGCTGGGCTACACCTTC. It yields the protein CASSRAGLGYTF.

The chain is built from TRBV5-1 and TRBJ1-2; TRBD1 matches at 8 bases. The germline V gene has CDR1 SGHRS and CDR2 YFSETQ. V shed 4 bases, J shed 4 bases, and the junction held 6 bases outside the gene matches. The CDR3 totals 14 residues. CDR3 loop: CASSPEGQVYGYTF. The CDR3 DNA is TGCGCCAGCAGCCCGGAGGGACAGGTCTATGGCTACACCTTC.

This clone was found a few times. The rearrangement joins TRBV7-2 to TRBJ2-7; 16 bases are a match to TRBD2. After removal of 5 bases from V and 8 bases from J, the junction contained 3 bases not matched to a gene. The germline CDR1 and CDR2 sequences are SGHTA and FQGNSA. The CDR3 covers 14 residues. The CDR3 region has the DNA TGTGCCAGCAGCCCGGGACTAGCGGGAGGGCAGCAGTACGTC. Translation gives CASSPGLAGGQQYV.

This clone has just a few counts. The gene calls are TRBV19 and TRBJ2-2; D is possibly TRBD2 (6 bases). Germline CDR1 LNHDA, CDR2 SQIVND (reference sequence). Trimming shortened V by 4 bases and J by 0 bases, and 12 bases separated the two germline ends. CDR3 size: 16 residues. The CDR3 DNA reads as TGTGCCAGTAGTAGGGAGGTCCGATCGAACACCGGGGAGCTGTTTTTT. Residues: CASSREVRSNTGELFF.

V and J are TRBV27 and TRBJ1-5; D is unresolved. CDR3 length: 14 amino acids. Germline V CDR1 and CDR2: MNHEY, SMNVEV (reference sequence). V dropped 0 bases and J dropped 6 bases, with 9 bases sitting between them. The CDR3 is CASSLSDFGQPQHF. CDR3 DNA: TGTGCCAGCAGTTTATCAGATTTCGGTCAGCCCCAGCATTTT.

This rearrangement joins TRBV3-1 (or the pseudogene TRBV3-2) to TRBJ2-1; 11 bases are shared with TRBD2. V lost 2 bases, J lost 9 bases, and 3 bases stayed unmatched. Germline V gene sequence: CDR1 LGHDT, CDR2 YNNKEL (reference sequence). CDR3 length: 14 amino acids. The DNA of the CDR3 is TGTGCCAGCAGCCAACCGGGACTAGCGGTTGAGCAGTTCTTC. The encoded protein is CASSQPGLAVEQFF.

V gene TRBV6-4 combines with J gene TRBJ1-3, with D possibly being TRBD1 (5 bases). CDR1 and CDR2 from the germline V gene are MRHNA and SNTAGT. The CDR3 sequence is 13 residues long. V gave up 0 bases and J gave up 6 bases, with 6 bases separating them. The CDR3 spells CASSDSGANTIYF. The CDR3 bases are TGTGCCAGCAGTGACTCAGGGGCAAACACCATATATTTT.

This chain uses TRBV25-1 with TRBJ2-5, with 13 bases identical to TRBD2. The CDR3 loop spans 16 amino acids. V was clipped by 6 bases and J by 2 bases; unmatched bases: 6. Germline-derived CDR1 and CDR2 are MGHDK and SYGVNS. CDR3 loop: CASSGTSGVNQETQYF. As DNA, the CDR3 is TGTGCCAGCAGCGGGACTAGCGGGGTTAATCAAGAGACCCAGTACTTC. The variable domain in full, completed from reference TRBV25-1 and TRBJ2-5, reads EADIYQTPRYLVIGTGKKITLECSQTMGHDKMYWYQQDPGMELHLIHYSYGVNSTEKGDLSSESTVSRIRTEHFPLTLESARPSHTSQYLCASSGTSGVNQETQYFGPGTRLLVL.

The gene calls are TRBV27 and TRBJ2-2; D is possibly TRBD2 (6 bases). This CDR3 spans 13 amino acids. Germline V gene data show CDR1 as MNHEY and CDR2 as SMNVEV (reference sequence). Trimming left V 1 base short and J 8 bases short, with 8 bases between. The CDR3 coding sequence is TGTGCCAGCAGTTTATGGAGGGGAGGGGAGCTGTTTTTT. It encodes CASSLWRGGELFF.

This clone was observed at least ten times. The gene calls are TRBV5-5 and TRBJ2-3; D uncertain. V lost 0 bases and J lost 10, with 9 bases in between. The CDR3 loop spans 12 amino acids. Per germline, CDR1 SGHKS and CDR2 YYEKEE (reference sequence). CDR3 region: CASSLESGPQYF. The CDR3 nucleotides are TGTGCCAGCAGCTTGGAGTCAGGTCCGCAGTATTTT.

This sequence joins TRBV19 and TRBJ1-5; no definite D call. CDR1 LNHDA and CDR2 SQIVND come from the germline V gene (reference sequence). V was shortened by 1 base and J by 4 bases, with 8 bases between the two germline ends. The CDR3 is 14 residues long. In DNA form, the CDR3 reads TGTGCCAGTAGTATAGGACGGGAGAATCAGCCCCAGCATTTT. Its translation is CASSIGRENQPQHF.

The chain links TRBV3-1 (or the pseudogene TRBV3-2) to TRBJ2-1, with D possibly TRBD2 on 5 matching bases. The CDR3 length is 14 residues. CDR1 and CDR2 (germline): LGHDT, YNNKEL (reference sequence). V shed 4 bases and J shed 6 bases, with 13 bases lying between them. Here the CDR3 DNA reads TGTGCCAGCAGCCTTAGGACTGGTTCCAATGAGCAGTTCTTC. Amino acids: CASSLRTGSNEQFF.